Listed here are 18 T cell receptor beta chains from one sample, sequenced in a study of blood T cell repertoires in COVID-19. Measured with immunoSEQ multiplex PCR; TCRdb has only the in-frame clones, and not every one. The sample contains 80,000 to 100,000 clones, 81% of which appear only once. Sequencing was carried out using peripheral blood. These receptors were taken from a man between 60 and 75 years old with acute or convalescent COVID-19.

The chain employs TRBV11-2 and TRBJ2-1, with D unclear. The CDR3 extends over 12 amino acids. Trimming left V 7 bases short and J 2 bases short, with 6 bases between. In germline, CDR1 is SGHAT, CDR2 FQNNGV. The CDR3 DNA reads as TGTGCCAGCACACACGCCTACAATGAGCAGTTCTTC. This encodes CASTHAYNEQFF.

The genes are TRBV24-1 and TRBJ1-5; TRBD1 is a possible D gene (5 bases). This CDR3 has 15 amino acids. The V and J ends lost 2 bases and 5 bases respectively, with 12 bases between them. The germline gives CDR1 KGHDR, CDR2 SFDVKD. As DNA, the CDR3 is TGTGCCACCAGTGATTCCCGACAGAAGGATCAGCCCCAGCATTTT. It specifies CATSDSRQKDQPQHF.

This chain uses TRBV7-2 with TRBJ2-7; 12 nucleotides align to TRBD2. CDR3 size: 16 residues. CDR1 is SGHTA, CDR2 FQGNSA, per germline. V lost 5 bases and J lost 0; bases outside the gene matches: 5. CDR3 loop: CASSPGTSGPSYEQYF. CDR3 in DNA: TGTGCCAGCAGCCCCGGGACTAGCGGGCCCTCCTACGAGCAGTACTTC.

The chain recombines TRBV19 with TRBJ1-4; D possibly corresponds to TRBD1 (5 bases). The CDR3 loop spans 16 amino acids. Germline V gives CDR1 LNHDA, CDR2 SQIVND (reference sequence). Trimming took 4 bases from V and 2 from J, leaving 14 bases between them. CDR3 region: CASSTQGFRTNEKLFF. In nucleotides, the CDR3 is TGTGCCAGTAGTACCCAGGGTTTCCGGACTAATGAAAAACTGTTTTTT.

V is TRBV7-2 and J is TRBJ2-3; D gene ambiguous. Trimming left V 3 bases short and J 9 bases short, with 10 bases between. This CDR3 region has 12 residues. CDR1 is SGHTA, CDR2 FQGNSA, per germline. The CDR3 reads CASSFPPRTQYF. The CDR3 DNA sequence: TGTGCCAGCAGCTTTCCCCCGAGAACGCAGTATTTT. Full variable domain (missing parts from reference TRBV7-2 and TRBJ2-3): GAGVSQSPSNKVTEKGKDVELRCDPISGHTALYWYRQSLGQGLEFLIYFQGNSAPDKSGLPSDRFSAERTGGSVSTLTIQRTQQEDSAVYLCASSFPPRTQYFGPGTRLTVL.

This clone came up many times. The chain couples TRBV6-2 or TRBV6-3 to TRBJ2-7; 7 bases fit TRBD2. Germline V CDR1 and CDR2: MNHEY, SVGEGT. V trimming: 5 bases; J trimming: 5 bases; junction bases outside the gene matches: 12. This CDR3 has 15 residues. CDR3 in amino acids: CASSPLAGVNHEQYF. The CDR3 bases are TGTGCCAGCAGTCCCCTGGCGGGAGTAAACCACGAGCAGTACTTC.

The CDR3: CASSPKGGPITYEQYF. CDR3 coding DNA: TGTGCCAGCAGCCCTAAAGGAGGCCCGATAACCTACGAGCAGTACTTC. The gene calls are TRBV11-2 and TRBJ2-7; weak D call: TRBD2 (5 bases). Trimming took off 5 bases at V and 2 bases at J, with 19 bases between the two ends. CDR3 length equals 16 residues. CDR1 is SGHAT, CDR2 FQNNGV, per germline.

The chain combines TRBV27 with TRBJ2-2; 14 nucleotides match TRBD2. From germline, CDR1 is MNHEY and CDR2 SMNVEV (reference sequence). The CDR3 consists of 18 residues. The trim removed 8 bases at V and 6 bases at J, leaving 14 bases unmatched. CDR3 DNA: TGTGCCAGCCGCAGACTAGCGGGAGGGGAAAGGATACCCGGGGAGCTGTTTTTT. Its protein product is CASRRLAGGERIPGELFF.

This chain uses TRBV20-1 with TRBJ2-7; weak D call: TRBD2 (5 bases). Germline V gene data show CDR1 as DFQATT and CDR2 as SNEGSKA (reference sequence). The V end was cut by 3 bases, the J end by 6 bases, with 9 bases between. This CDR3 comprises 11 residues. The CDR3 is CSASGNGEQYF. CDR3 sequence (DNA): TGCAGTGCTAGCGGGAACGGCGAGCAGTACTTC.

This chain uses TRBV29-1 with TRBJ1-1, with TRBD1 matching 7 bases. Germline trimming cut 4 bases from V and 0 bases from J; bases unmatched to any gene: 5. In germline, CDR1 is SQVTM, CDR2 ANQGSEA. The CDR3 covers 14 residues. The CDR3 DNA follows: TGCAGCGTTGCCCAGGGGGTGATGAACACTGAAGCTTTCTTT. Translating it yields CSVAQGVMNTEAFF.

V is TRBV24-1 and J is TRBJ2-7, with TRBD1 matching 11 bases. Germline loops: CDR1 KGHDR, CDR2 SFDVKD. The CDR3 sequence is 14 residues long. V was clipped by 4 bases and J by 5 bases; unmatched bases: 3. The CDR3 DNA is TGTGCCACCAGTGACCGGACAGGGGGCAACGAGCAGTACTTC. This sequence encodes CATSDRTGGNEQYF.

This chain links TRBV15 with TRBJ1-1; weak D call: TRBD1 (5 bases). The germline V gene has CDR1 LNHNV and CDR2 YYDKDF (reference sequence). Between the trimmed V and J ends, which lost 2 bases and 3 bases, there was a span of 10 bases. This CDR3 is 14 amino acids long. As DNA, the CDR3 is TGTGCCACCAGCAGACCCCCGGGGGACACTGAAGCTTTCTTT. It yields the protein CATSRPPGDTEAFF.

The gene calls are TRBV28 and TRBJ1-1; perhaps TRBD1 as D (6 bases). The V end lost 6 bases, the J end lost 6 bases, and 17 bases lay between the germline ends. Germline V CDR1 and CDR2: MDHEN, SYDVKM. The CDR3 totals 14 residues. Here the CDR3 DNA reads TGTGCCAGCAGCCTCACTCAGGGGATTGCTGAAGCTTTCTTT. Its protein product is CASSLTQGIAEAFF.

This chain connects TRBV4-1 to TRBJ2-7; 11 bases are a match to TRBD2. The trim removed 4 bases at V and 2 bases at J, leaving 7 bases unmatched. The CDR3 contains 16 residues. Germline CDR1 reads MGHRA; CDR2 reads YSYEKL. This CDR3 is CASSLLAGGRAYEQYF. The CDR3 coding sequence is TGCGCCAGCAGCCTTTTAGCGGGAGGGAGGGCCTACGAGCAGTACTTC.

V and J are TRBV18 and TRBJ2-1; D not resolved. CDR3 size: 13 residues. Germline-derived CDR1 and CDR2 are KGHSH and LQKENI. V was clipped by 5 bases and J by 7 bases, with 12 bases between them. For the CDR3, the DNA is TGTGCCAGCTCATCCCTGGTCGGGAATGAGCAGTTCTTC. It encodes CASSSLVGNEQFF.

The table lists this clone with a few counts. The CDR3 DNA reads as TGTGCCAGCAGTGACACCTACGAGCAGTACTTC. Encoded protein: CASSDTYEQYF. V is TRBV28 and J is TRBJ2-7; D unresolved. V was shortened by 5 bases and J by 2 bases, with 4 bases between the two germline ends. This CDR3 region has 11 residues. Germline V gives CDR1 MDHEN, CDR2 SYDVKM.

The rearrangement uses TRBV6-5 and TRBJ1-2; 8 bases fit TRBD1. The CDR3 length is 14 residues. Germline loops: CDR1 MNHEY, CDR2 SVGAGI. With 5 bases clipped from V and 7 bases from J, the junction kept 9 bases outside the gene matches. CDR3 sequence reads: CASSPTGAGRGYTF. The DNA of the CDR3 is TGTGCCAGCAGTCCGACAGGGGCGGGACGTGGCTACACCTTC.

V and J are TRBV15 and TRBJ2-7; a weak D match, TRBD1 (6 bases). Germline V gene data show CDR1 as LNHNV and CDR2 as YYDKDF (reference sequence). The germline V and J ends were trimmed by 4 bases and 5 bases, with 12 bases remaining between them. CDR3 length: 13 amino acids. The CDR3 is CATSKQGADEQYF. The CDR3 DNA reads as TGTGCCACCAGCAAACAGGGTGCCGACGAGCAGTACTTC.